This TCR beta chain was obtained from a study of blood T cell repertoires in COVID-19. Across the study: Some COVID-19 samples were acute and others convalescent; all came from the United States, Italy and Spain. In each case, the material was cDNA or gDNA derived from T cells, B-cell-depleted T cells, or PBMCs.

Original methodology: The assay estimated nucleated cells by amplifying reference gene primers. TCRdb keeps only in-frame clones here, not all; method: immunoSEQ multiplex PCR. V and J calls and clone size are given by that table; D and trimming were obtained from the DNA. The sample has about 150,000 clones; 83% are singletons. Germline values: CDR1 SGHVS, CDR2 FNYEAQ. The CDR3 is made up of 15 amino acids. V shed 1 base, J shed 2 bases, and the junction held 4 bases outside the gene matches. Seattle enrolled patients during active infection and tracked them longitudinally. The clonotype comes from an older woman with COVID-19, enrolled during active disease. The sample taken for sequencing was peripheral blood. The chain recombines TRBV7-6 with TRBJ2-7; 8 bases match TRBD2. CDR3 protein: CASSLGAGETYEQYF. CDR3 in DNA: TGTGCCAGCAGCTTAGGAGCGGGAGAGACCTACGAGCAGTACTTC.